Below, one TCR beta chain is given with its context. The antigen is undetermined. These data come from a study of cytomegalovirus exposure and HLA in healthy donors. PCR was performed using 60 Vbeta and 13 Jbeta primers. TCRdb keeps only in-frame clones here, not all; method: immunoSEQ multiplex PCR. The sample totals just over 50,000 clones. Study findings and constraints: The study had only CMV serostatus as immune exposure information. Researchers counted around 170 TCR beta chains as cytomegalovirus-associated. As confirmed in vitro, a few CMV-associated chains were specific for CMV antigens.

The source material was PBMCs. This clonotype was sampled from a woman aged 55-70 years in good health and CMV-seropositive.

The CDR3: CASRPIQGFNTEAFF. The CDR3 bases are TGTGCCAGCAGGCCCATTCAGGGATTCAACACTGAAGCTTTCTTT. V is TRBV6-1 and J is TRBJ1-1; a weak D match, TRBD1 (5 bases). The CDR3 runs to 15 residues. V dropped 6 bases and J dropped 2 bases, with 16 bases sitting between them. Per germline, CDR1 MNHNS and CDR2 SASEGT.